One sample yielded the 2 T cell receptor beta chains listed below, sequenced in a study of blood T cell repertoires in COVID-19 (dated by TCRdb to about 2020). Receptor amplification or capture employed the immunoSEQ multiplex PCR assay. This is the immuneACCESS table as TCRdb keeps it, with only in-frame sequences that have V and J called. A part of the clones is gone; compared with another copy, unresolved V genes explain less than half, and the rest is unexplained. Present in this sample are about 170,000 clones, about 88% of which were seen just once. Together, the top ten hold 20% to 30% of the sample. What was sequenced was peripheral blood. The receptors come from a man aged 55-75 years with acute or convalescent COVID-19.

The sample holds a few counts of this clone. The chain uses TRBV19 and TRBJ1-1, with D unclear. Germline lookup yields CDR1 LNHDA and CDR2 SQIVND (reference sequence). V was pared by 2 bases and J by 8 bases, with 12 bases between. This CDR3 has 13 residues. CDR3 DNA: TGTGCCAGTAGTATAACGGCGGGGAGGGAAGCTTTCTTT. Residues: CASSITAGREAFF.

The chain uses TRBV3-1 (or the pseudogene TRBV3-2) and TRBJ1-3; D not certain. V was cut by 3 bases and J by 0 bases, with 9 bases left in between. This CDR3 region has 15 residues. Germline loops: CDR1 LGHDT, CDR2 YNNKEL (reference sequence). The CDR3 DNA sequence: TGTGCCAGCAGCCAGTGGGCGAGCTCTGGAAACACCATATATTTT. Its protein product is CASSQWASSGNTIYF.